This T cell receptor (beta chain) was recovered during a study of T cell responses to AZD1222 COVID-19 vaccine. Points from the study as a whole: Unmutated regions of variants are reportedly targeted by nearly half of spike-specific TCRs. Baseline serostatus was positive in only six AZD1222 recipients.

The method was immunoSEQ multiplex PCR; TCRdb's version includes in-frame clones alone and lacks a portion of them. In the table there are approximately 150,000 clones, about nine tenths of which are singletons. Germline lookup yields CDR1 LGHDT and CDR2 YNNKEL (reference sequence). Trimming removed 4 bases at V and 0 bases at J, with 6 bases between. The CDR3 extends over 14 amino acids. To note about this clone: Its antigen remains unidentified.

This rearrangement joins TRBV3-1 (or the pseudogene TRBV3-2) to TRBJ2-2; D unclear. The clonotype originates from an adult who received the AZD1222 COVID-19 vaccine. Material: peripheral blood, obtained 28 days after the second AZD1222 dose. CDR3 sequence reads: CASSPHPNTGELFF. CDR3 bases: TGTGCCAGCAGCCCGCACCCGAACACCGGGGAGCTGTTTTTT.